This T cell receptor beta chain comes out of a study of shared clonotypes between healthy human individuals. Naive CD8 cells, CD45RO-negative and positively selected for CCR7, excluded terminally differentiated effector memory CD45RA+ cells. The CDR3 sequence is 16 residues long. With V trimmed by 2 bases and J by 7 bases, 13 bases remained unmatched. Germline CDR1 is SGHVS and CDR2 is FQNEAQ. Sequencing used immunoSEQ multiplex PCR; TCRdb keeps in-frame clones, though not all of them. The table shows some 2.1 million clones, with around 93% occurring only once. The clonotype comes from a man younger than 35 in good health. Some clones in this sample may be carry-over from other donors' samples. Sequenced sample: naive CD8+ T cells from PBMCs. V usage is TRBV7-8 and J usage is TRBJ2-7; 8 nucleotides align to TRBD2. The DNA of the CDR3 is TGTGCCAGCAGCTTACCCCTCGGAGCGGGAGTAAAGGAGCAGTACTTC. Translation gives CASSLPLGAGVKEQYF.